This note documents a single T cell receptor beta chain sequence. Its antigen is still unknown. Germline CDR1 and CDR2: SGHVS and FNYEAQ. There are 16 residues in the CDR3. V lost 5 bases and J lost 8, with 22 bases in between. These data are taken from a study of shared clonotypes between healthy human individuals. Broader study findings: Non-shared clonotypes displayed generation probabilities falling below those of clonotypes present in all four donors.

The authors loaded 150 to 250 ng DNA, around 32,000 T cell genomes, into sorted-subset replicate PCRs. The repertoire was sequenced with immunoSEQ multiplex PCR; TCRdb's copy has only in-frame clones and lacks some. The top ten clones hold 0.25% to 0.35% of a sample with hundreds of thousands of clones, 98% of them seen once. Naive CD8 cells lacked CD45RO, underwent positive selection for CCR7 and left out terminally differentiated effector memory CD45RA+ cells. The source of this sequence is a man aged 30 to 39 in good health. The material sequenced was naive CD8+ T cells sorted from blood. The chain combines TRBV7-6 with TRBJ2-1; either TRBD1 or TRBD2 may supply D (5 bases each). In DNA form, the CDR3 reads TGTGCCAGCAGCGGAACGCCCGGGACGCCCGGCGATGAGCAGTTCTTC. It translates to CASSGTPGTPGDEQFF.